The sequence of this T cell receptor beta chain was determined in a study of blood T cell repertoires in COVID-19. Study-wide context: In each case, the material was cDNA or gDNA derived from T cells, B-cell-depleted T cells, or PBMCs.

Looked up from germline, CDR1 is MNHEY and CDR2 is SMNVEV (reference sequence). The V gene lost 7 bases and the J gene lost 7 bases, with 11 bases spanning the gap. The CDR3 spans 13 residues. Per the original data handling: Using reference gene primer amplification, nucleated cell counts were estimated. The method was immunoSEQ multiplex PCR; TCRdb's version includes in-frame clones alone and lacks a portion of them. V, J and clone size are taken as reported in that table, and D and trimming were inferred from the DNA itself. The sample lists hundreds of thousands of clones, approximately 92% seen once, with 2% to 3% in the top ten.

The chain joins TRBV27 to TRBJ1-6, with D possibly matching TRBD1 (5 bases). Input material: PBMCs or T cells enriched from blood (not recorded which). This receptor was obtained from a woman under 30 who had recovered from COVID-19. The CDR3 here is CASTAGQNSPLHF. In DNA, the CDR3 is TGTGCCAGCACTGCAGGACAAAATTCACCCCTCCACTTT.